The 15 T cell receptor beta chains presented below share a single source sample, sequenced in a study of cytomegalovirus exposure and HLA in healthy donors. In the PCR, 60 Vbeta and 13 Jbeta primers were used. TCRdb keeps only in-frame clones here, not all; method: immunoSEQ multiplex PCR. This table holds around 220,000 clones, about three quarters found once. Sequencing was carried out using PBMCs. The receptors here all came from a man aged 18 to 29 in good health and CMV-seronegative.

The chain recombines TRBV11-3 with TRBJ2-1, with 8 bases aligning to TRBD2. V was clipped by 5 bases and J by 0 bases; unmatched bases: 9. Germline CDR1 is SGHNT and CDR2 is YENEEA. This CDR3 is built from 17 residues. The DNA for the CDR3 is TGTGCCAGCAGCCCGTGGGTACTAGCGGACTCCTACAATGAGCAGTTCTTC. It is translated as CASSPWVLADSYNEQFF. Based on the CDR3 plus reference TRBV11-3 and TRBJ2-1, the full variable domain is EAGVVQSPRYKIIEKKQPVAFWCNPISGHNTLYWYLQNLGQGPELLIRYENEEAVDDSQLPKDRFSAERLKGVDSTLKIQPAELGDSAVYLCASSPWVLADSYNEQFFGPGTRLTVL.

Points on this clone: The same CDR3 arises from other DNA sequences in this sample as well. V usage is TRBV6-5 and J usage is TRBJ1-2; tentatively, D is TRBD1 (6 bases). The CDR3 is 14 amino acids. Between the trimmed V and J ends, which lost 5 bases and 4 bases, there was a span of 14 bases. The V gene's germline CDR1 is MNHEY and CDR2 SVGAGI. CDR3 residues: CASSPGGGGYGYTF. In nucleotides, the CDR3 is TGTGCCAGCAGTCCCGGGGGGGGCGGCTATGGCTACACCTTC.

The chain employs TRBV6-1 and TRBJ1-2; 7 nucleotides agree with TRBD1. The V gene's germline CDR1 is MNHNS and CDR2 SASEGT. The CDR3 is 13 residues long. J gave up 3 bases and V 6 bases, and 4 bases lay outside the gene matches. The CDR3 DNA reads TGTGCCAGCAGGGTAACAGGGGACTATGGCTACACCTTC. Translated, it gives CASRVTGDYGYTF.

V usage is TRBV9 and J usage is TRBJ2-3, with 7 bases identical to TRBD1. The CDR3 length is 17 residues. Trimming removed 2 bases from V and 0 bases from J; junction bases left unmatched: 9. Germline-derived CDR1 and CDR2 are SGDLS and YYNGEE. The CDR3 DNA sequence: TGTGCCAGCAGCGTCGTACAGGGGTCCTCAAGCACAGATACGCAGTATTTT. The encoded protein is CASSVVQGSSSTDTQYF.

The rearrangement uses TRBV27 and TRBJ2-7; possibly TRBD1 for D (6 bases). The CDR3 extends over 14 amino acids. Germline CDR1 MNHEY, CDR2 SMNVEV (reference sequence). The V gene lost 4 bases and the J gene lost 2 bases, with 12 bases spanning the gap. CDR3 in amino acids: CASSYYTGPYEQYF. DNA of the CDR3: TGTGCCAGCAGTTACTATACAGGGCCCTACGAGCAGTACTTC.

This chain links TRBV29-1 with TRBJ1-2, with TRBD1 matching 8 bases. The CDR3 extends over 13 amino acids. V gave up 6 bases and J gave up 8 bases; unmatched junction bases: 11. Germline V gives CDR1 SQVTM, CDR2 ANQGSEA. DNA of the CDR3: TGCAGCGTCCCGGACAGGGAAGAACCGGGCTACACCTTC. Protein product: CSVPDREEPGYTF.

This chain uses TRBV18 with TRBJ2-7, with 8 nucleotides matching TRBD1. The V and J ends lost 5 bases and 4 bases, in that order; junction bases with no gene match: 10. This CDR3 is 15 amino acids long. CDR1 is KGHSH, CDR2 LQKENI, per germline. The CDR3 region is CASSADRANMYEQYF. In nucleotides, the CDR3 is TGTGCCAGCTCAGCGGACAGGGCAAATATGTACGAGCAGTACTTC.

The rearrangement links TRBV5-4 to TRBJ2-1; tentatively, D is TRBD2 (5 bases). Per the germline V gene, CDR1 is SGHNT and CDR2 is YYREEE (reference sequence). CDR3 length: 15 amino acids. With 0 bases removed from V and 5 bases from J, the gap between germline ends came to 12 bases. The CDR3 coding sequence is TGTGCCAGCAGCTTGGACAGCGGCGCGAACAATGAGCAGTTCTTC. Translation: CASSLDSGANNEQFF.

The chain couples TRBV6-1 to TRBJ2-1; 7 positions match TRBD1. Germline assignment: CDR1 MNHNS and CDR2 SASEGT. The V segment lost 3 bases and the J segment 7 bases; nucleotides outside the gene matches: 9. The CDR3 length is 15 residues. The CDR3 loop reads CASSDRYRGANEQFF. The CDR3 DNA sequence: TGTGCCAGCAGTGACCGGTACAGGGGTGCGAATGAGCAGTTCTTC.

Comments on this clone: The identical CDR3 is also encoded by other nucleotide sequences in the sample. The chain carries TRBV7-8 and TRBJ2-3, with 10 positions matching TRBD2. The germline gives CDR1 SGHVS, CDR2 FQNEAQ. This CDR3 spans 16 amino acids. Trimming cost V 5 bases and J 2 bases; bases outside gene matches: 7. CDR3 DNA sequence: TGTGCCAGCAGCGTCCAACTAGCGGGGACCACAGATACGCAGTATTTT. This encodes CASSVQLAGTTDTQYF.

This chain joins TRBV6-6 and TRBJ2-3, with 9 bases fitting TRBD1. The CDR3 has 16 residues. The V gene's germline CDR1 is MNHNY and CDR2 SVGAGI (reference sequence). With V trimmed by 6 bases and J by 2 bases, 9 bases remained unmatched. The CDR3 region is CASSPFGDRDTDTQYF. In nucleotides, the CDR3 is TGTGCCAGCAGCCCCTTTGGGGACAGGGACACAGATACGCAGTATTTT.

V and J are TRBV30 and TRBJ1-1; D ambiguous. CDR1 GTSNPN and CDR2 SVGIG come from the germline V gene (reference sequence). CDR3 length equals 12 residues. V was shortened by 4 bases and J by 1 base, with 7 bases between the two germline ends. The CDR3 loop reads CAWTDSNTEAFF. DNA of the CDR3: TGTGCCTGGACAGATTCGAACACTGAAGCTTTCTTT.

This clone was picked up a small number of times. V and J are TRBV9 and TRBJ2-5; a possible D gene is TRBD2 (6 bases). Germline-derived CDR1 and CDR2 are SGDLS and YYNGEE. This CDR3 is 12 amino acids long. V lost 3 bases and J 5 bases, leaving 8 bases between the germline ends. The CDR3 coding sequence is TGTGCCAGCAGCGAAGGAGGGGAGACCCAGTACTTC. It translates to CASSEGGETQYF.

In its sample, this clone was seen once. This chain connects TRBV23-1 to TRBJ2-7, with a weak D call TRBD2 (7 bases). TRBV23-1 is an open reading frame, and its role is uncertain. V gave up 3 bases and J gave up 12 bases, with 21 bases separating them. This CDR3 is built from 14 residues. The CDR3 is CASSQRPGRGGTYF. In nucleotides, the CDR3 is TGCGCCAGCAGTCAGAGACCTGGGAGGGGGGGGACGTACTTC.

The chain links TRBV5-1 to TRBJ1-1; D call uncertain. The germline V gene encodes CDR1 SGHRS and CDR2 YFSETQ. CDR3 length: 13 amino acids. The ends were cut back, 5 bases at V and 1 base at J, with 9 bases in the middle. CDR3 DNA sequence: TGCGCCAGCAGGAATGAGGGGAACACTGAAGCTTTCTTT. As protein: CASRNEGNTEAFF.